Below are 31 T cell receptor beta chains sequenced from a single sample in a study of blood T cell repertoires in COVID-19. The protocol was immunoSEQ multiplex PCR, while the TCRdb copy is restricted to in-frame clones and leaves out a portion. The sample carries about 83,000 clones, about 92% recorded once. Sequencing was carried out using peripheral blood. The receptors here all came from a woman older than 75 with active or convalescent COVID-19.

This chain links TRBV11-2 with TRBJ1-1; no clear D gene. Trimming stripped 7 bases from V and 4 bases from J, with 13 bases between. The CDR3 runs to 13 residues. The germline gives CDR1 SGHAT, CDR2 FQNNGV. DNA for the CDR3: TGTGCCAGCACCCCGTACGCGGCCACTGAAGCTTTCTTT. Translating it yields CASTPYAATEAFF.

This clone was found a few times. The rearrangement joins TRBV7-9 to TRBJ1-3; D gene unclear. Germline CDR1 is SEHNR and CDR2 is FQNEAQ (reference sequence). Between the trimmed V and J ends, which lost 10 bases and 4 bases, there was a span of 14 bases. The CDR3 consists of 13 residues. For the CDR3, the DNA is TGTGCCACCGCAGGCCTCAGGGGAAACACCATATATTTT. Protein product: CATAGLRGNTIYF.

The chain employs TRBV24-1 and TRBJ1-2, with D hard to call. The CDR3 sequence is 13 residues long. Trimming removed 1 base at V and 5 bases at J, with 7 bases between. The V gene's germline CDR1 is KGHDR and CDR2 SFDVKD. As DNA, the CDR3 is TGTGCCACCAGTGATTTCTCGGGATATGGCTACACCTTC. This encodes CATSDFSGYGYTF.

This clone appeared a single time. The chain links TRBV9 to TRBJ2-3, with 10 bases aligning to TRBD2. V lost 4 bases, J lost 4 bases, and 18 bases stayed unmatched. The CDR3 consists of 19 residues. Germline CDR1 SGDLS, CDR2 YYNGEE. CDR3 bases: TGTGCCAGCAGCCCCCGAACCACCGAACTAGCGGGGACTTCAGATACGCAGTATTTT. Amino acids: CASSPRTTELAGTSDTQYF.

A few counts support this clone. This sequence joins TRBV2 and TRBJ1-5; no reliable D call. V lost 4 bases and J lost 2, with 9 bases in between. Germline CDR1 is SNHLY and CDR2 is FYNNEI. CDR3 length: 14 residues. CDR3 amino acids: CASSVNTRNQPQHF. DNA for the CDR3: TGTGCCAGCAGTGTTAACACACGCAATCAGCCCCAGCATTTT.

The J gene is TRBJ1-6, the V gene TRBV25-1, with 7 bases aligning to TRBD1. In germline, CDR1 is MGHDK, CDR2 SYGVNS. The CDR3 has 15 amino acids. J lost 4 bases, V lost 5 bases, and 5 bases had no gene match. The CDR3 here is CASSPPGQYNSPLHF. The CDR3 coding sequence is TGTGCCAGCAGTCCGCCGGGACAGTATAATTCACCCCTCCACTTT. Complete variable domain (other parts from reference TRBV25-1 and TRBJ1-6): EADIYQTPRYLVIGTGKKITLECSQTMGHDKMYWYQQDPGMELHLIHYSYGVNSTEKGDLSSESTVSRIRTEHFPLTLESARPSHTSQYLCASSPPGQYNSPLHFGNGTRLTVT.

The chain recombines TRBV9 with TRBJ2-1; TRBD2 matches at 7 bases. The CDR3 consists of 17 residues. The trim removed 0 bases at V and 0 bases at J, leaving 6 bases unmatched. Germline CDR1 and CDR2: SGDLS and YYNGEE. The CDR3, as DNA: TGTGCCAGCAGCGTAGGGCTAGCGGCCAGCTCCTACAATGAGCAGTTCTTC. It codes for CASSVGLAASSYNEQFF.

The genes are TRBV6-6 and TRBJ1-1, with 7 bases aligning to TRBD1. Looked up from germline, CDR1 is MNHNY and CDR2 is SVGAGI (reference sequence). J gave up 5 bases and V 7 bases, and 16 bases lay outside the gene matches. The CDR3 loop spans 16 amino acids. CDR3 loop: CASTARTGGAGTEAFF. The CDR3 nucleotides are TGTGCCAGCACCGCTAGGACAGGAGGCGCGGGTACTGAAGCTTTCTTT.

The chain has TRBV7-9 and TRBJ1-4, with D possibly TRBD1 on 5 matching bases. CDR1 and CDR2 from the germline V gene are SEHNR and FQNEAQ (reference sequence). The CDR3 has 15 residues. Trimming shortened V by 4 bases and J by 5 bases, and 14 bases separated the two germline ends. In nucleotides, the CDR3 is TGTGCCAGCAGCTCAAGGGGCCTCATAAATGAAAAACTGTTTTTT. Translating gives CASSSRGLINEKLFF.

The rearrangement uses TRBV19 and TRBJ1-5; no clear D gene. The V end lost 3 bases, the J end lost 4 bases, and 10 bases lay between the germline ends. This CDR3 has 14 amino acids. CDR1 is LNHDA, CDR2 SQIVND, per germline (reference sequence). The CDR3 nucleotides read TGTGCCAGTAGTATGTCGGTCGGGAATCAGCCCCAGCATTTT. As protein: CASSMSVGNQPQHF.

The CDR3 DNA follows: TGTGCCAGCAGCTCCTGGGCGACAGGGGGCCGGGATCCGACCGGAAACACCATATATTTT. Its translation: CASSSWATGGRDPTGNTIYF. The gene calls are TRBV13 and TRBJ1-3; 10 bases are a match to TRBD1. With V trimmed by 4 bases and J by 4 bases, 19 bases remained unmatched. This CDR3 has 20 amino acids. Germline loops: CDR1 PRHDT, CDR2 FYEKMQ (reference sequence).

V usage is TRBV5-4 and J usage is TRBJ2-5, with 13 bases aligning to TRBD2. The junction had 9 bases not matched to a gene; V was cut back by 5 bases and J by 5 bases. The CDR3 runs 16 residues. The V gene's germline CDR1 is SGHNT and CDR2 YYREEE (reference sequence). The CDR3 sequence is CASRGGLAGELETQYF. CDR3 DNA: TGTGCCAGCAGGGGTGGACTAGCGGGGGAGCTTGAGACCCAGTACTTC.

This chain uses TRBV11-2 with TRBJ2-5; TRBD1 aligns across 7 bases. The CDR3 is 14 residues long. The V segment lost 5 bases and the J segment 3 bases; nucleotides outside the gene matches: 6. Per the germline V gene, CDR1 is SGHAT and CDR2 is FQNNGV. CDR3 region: CASSHGTAKETQYF. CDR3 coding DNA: TGTGCCAGCAGCCACGGGACAGCTAAAGAGACCCAGTACTTC.

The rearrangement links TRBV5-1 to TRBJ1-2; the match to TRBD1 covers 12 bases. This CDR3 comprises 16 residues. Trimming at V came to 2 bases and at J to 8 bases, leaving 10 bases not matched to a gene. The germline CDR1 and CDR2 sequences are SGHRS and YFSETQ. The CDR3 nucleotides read TGCGCCAGCAGCTTTGCCGGGACAGGGGGCGCGGGAGGCTACACCTTC. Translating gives CASSFAGTGGAGGYTF.

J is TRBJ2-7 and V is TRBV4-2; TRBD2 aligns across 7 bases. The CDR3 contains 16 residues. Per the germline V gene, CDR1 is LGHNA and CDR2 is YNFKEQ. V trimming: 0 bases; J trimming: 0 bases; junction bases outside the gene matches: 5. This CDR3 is CASSQERTSASYEQYF. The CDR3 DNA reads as TGTGCCAGCAGCCAAGAGAGGACTAGTGCCTCCTACGAGCAGTACTTC.

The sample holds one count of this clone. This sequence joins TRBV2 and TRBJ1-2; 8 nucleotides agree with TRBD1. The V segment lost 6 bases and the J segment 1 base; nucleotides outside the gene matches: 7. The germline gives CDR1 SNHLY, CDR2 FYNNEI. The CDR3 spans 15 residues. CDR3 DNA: TGTGCCAGCAGGGCAGACAGGGGTGGTAACTATGGCTACACCTTC. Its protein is CASRADRGGNYGYTF.

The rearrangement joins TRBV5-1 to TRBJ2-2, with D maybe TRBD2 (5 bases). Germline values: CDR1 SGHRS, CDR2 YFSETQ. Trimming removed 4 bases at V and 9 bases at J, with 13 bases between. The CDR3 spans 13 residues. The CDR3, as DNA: TGCGCCAGCAGCCACACTAGGCCGTGGGAGCTGTTTTTT. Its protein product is CASSHTRPWELFF.

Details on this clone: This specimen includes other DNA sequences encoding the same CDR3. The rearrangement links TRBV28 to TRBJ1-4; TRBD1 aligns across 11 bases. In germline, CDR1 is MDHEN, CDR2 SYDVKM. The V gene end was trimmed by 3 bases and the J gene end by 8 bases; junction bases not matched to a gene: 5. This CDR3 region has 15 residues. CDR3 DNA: TGTGCCAGCAGTTTCTCCGGGACAGGGGGAGAAAAACTGTTTTTT. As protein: CASSFSGTGGEKLFF.

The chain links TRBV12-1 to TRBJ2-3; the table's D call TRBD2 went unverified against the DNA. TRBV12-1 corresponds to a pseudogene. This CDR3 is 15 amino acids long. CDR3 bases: TGTGCCTGGGCGGGTAGCGGGGGGGCAGGAGATACGCAGTATTTT. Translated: CAWAGSGGAGDTQYF.

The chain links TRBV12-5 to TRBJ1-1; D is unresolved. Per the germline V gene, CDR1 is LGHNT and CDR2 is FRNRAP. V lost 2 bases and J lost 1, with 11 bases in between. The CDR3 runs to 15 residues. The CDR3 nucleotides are TGTGCTAGTGGTTTGCTTTCGTCCAGGAACACTGAAGCTTTCTTT. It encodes CASGLLSSRNTEAFF.

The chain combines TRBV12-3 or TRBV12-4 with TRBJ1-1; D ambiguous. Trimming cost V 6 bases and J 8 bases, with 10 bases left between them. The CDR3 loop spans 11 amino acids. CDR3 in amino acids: CASSQTLEAFF. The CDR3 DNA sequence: TGTGCCAGCAGCCAGACTTTAGAAGCTTTCTTT.

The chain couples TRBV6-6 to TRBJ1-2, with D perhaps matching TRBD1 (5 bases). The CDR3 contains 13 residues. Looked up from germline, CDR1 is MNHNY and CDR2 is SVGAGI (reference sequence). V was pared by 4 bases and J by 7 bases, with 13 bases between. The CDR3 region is CASSSDTTSGYTF. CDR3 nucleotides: TGTGCCAGCAGTTCGGACACGACGAGTGGCTACACCTTC.

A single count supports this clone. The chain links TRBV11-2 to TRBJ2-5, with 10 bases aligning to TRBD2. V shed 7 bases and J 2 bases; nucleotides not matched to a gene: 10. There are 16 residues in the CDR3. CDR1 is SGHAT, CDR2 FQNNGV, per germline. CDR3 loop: CASTSLAGVMQETQYF. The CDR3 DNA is TGTGCCAGCACCTCTCTAGCGGGGGTGATGCAAGAGACCCAGTACTTC.

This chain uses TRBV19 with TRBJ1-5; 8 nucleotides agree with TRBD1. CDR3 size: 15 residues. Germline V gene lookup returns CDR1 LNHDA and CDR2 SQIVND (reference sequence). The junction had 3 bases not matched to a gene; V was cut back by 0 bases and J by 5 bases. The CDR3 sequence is CASSIDSGGDQPQHF. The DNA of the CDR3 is TGTGCCAGTAGTATAGATTCAGGGGGCGATCAGCCCCAGCATTTT.

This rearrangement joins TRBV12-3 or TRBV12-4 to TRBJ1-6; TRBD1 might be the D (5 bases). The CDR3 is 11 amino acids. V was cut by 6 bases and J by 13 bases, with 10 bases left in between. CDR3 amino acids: CASRGEEPLHF. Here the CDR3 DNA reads TGTGCCAGCAGAGGGGAAGAGCCCCTCCACTTT.

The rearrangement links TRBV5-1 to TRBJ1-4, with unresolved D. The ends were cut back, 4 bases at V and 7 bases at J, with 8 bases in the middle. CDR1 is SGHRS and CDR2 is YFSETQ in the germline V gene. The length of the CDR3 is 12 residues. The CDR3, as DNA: TGCGCCAGCAGCCCCCGCGGTGAAAAACTGTTTTTT. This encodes CASSPRGEKLFF.

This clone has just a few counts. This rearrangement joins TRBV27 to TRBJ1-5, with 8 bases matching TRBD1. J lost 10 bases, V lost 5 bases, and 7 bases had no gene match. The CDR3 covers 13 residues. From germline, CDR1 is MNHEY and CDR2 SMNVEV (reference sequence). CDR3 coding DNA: TGTGCCAGCAGTCCCTTACAGGGGGGACCCCAGCATTTT. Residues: CASSPLQGGPQHF.

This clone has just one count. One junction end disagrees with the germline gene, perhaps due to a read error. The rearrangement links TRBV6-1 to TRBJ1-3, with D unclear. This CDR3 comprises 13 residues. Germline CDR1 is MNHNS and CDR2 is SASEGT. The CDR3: CASREASVNTIYF. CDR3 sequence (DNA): TGTGCCAGCAGAGAAGCATCGGTAAACACCATATATTTT.

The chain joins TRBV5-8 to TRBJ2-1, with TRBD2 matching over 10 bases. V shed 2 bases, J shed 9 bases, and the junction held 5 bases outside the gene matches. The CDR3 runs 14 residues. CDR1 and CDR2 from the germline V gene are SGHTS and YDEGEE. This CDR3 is CASSFERGGLEQFF. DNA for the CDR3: TGTGCCAGCAGCTTTGAGCGGGGGGGCCTTGAGCAGTTCTTC.

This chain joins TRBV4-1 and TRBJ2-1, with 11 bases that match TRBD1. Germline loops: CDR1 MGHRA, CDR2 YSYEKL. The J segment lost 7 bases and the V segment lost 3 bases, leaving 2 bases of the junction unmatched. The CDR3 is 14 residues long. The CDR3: CASSHGQGANEQFF. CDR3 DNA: TGCGCCAGCAGCCATGGACAGGGGGCTAATGAGCAGTTCTTC.

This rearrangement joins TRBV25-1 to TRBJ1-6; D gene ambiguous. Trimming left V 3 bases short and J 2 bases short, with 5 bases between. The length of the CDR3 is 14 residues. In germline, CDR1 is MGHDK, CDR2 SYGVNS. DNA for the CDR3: TGTGCCAGCAGTGATTCCACCTATAATTCACCCCTCCACTTT. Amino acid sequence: CASSDSTYNSPLHF. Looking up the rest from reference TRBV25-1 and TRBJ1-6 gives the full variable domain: EADIYQTPRYLVIGTGKKITLECSQTMGHDKMYWYQQDPGMELHLIHYSYGVNSTEKGDLSSESTVSRIRTEHFPLTLESARPSHTSQYLCASSDSTYNSPLHFGNGTRLTVT.